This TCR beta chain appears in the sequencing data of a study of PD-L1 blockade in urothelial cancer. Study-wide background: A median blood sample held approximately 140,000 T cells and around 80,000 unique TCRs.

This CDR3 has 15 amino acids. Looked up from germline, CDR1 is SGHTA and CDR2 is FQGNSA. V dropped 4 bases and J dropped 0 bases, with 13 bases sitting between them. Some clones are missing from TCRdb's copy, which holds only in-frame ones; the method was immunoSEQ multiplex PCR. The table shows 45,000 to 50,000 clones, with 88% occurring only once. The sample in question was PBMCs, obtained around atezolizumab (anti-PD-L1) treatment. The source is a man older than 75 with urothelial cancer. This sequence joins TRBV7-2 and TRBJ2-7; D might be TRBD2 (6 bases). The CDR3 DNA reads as TGTGCCAGCAGCTGGCTCGCGGGGAGCTCCTACGAGCAGTACTTC. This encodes CASSWLAGSSYEQYF.